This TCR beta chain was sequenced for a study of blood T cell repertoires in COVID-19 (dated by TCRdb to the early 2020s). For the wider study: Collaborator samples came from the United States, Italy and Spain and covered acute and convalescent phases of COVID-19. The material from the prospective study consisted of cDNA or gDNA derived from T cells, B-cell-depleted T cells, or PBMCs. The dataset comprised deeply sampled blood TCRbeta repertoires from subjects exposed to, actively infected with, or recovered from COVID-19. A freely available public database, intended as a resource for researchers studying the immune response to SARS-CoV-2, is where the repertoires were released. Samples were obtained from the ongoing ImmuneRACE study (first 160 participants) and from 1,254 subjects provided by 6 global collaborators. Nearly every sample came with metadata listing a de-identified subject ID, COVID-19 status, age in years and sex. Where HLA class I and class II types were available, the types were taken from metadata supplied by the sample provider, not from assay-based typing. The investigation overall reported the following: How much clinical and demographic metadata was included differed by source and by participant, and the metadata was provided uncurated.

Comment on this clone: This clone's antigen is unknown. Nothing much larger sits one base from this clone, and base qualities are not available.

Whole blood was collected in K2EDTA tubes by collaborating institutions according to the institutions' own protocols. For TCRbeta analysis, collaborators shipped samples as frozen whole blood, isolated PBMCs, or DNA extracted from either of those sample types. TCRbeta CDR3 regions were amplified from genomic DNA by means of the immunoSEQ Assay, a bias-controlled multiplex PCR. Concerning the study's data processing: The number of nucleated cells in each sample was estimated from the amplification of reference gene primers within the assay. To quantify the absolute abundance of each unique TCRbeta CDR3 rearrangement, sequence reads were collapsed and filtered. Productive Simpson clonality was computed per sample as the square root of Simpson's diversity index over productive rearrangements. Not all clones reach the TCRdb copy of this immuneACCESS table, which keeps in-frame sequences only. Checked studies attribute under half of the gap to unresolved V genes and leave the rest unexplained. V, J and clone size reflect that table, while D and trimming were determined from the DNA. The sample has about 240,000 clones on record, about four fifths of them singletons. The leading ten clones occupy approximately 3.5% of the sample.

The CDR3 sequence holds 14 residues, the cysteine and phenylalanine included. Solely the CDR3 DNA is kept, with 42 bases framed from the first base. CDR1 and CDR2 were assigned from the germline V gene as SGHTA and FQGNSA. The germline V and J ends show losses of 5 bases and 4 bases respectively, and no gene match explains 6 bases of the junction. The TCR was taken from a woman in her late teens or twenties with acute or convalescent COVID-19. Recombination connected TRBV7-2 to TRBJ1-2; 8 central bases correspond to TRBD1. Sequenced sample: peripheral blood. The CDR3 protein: CASSERTGPYGYTF. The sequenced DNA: TGTGCCAGCAGCGAAAGGACAGGGCCCTATGGCTACACCTTC. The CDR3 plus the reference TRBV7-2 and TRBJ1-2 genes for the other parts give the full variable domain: GAGVSQSPSNKVTEKGKDVELRCDPISGHTALYWYRQSLGQGLEFLIYFQGNSAPDKSGLPSDRFSAERTGGSVSTLTIQRTQQEDSAVYLCASSERTGPYGYTFGSGTRLTVV.